The clone carrying this T cell receptor (beta chain) was seen a few times. Its antigen remains unknown. The V gene's germline CDR1 is SGHTA and CDR2 FQGNSA. There are 17 residues in the CDR3. Between the trimmed V and J ends, which lost 0 bases and 1 base, there was a span of 13 bases. These data originate in a study of post-analysis software for immune sequencing data. Study results and caveats: Controls showed lower frequencies than patients for roughly five TRBV segments, and TRBV5-6, TRBV5-1 and TRBV20-1 were among these. Versus controls, multiple sclerosis patients showed significantly lower diversity (normalized Chao1).

Sequencing libraries made from TCR beta cDNA carried unique molecular identifiers. The authors obtained 540,000 or so cDNA molecules from approximately 1 to 10 million T cells. TCRdb reanalysed the PCR reads using MiXCR and keeps one entry per CDR3 protein. This sample carries approximately 730,000 distinct CDR3 sequences, about 32% of them seen once, and the ten largest clones take 0.55% to 0.65%. The chain links TRBV7-2 to TRBJ2-1; D gene uncertain. Sequencing was done on a sample of blood. This clonotype was obtained from a girl aged 5 to 17 with multiple sclerosis. In nucleotides, the CDR3 is TGTGCCAGCAGCTTAGCCTCGGGTCTGGGGTCCTACAATGAGCAGTTCTTC. This translates into CASSLASGLGSYNEQFF.